This T cell receptor beta chain derives from a study of cytomegalovirus exposure and HLA in healthy donors. Use of 60 Vbeta and 13 Jbeta primers characterized the PCR. Assay: immunoSEQ multiplex PCR; the TCRdb copy retains only in-frame clones and omits some. This specimen shows some 120,000 clones; the ten leading clones hold 1%. The sequenced sample consisted of PBMCs. The sequence was obtained from a man between 18 and 35 years old in good health and CMV-seronegative.

Here the CDR3 reads CASSLAGLLLNYNSPLHF. DNA for the CDR3: TGCGCCAGCAGTCTGGCGGGACTCCTGCTCAATTATAATTCACCCCTCCACTTT. The rearrangement uses TRBV5-1 and TRBJ1-6; possibly TRBD1 for D (5 bases). Deletions cut 5 bases from V and 4 bases from J, with 22 bases between. The CDR3 spans 18 residues. Germline CDR1 is SGHRS and CDR2 is YFSETQ.